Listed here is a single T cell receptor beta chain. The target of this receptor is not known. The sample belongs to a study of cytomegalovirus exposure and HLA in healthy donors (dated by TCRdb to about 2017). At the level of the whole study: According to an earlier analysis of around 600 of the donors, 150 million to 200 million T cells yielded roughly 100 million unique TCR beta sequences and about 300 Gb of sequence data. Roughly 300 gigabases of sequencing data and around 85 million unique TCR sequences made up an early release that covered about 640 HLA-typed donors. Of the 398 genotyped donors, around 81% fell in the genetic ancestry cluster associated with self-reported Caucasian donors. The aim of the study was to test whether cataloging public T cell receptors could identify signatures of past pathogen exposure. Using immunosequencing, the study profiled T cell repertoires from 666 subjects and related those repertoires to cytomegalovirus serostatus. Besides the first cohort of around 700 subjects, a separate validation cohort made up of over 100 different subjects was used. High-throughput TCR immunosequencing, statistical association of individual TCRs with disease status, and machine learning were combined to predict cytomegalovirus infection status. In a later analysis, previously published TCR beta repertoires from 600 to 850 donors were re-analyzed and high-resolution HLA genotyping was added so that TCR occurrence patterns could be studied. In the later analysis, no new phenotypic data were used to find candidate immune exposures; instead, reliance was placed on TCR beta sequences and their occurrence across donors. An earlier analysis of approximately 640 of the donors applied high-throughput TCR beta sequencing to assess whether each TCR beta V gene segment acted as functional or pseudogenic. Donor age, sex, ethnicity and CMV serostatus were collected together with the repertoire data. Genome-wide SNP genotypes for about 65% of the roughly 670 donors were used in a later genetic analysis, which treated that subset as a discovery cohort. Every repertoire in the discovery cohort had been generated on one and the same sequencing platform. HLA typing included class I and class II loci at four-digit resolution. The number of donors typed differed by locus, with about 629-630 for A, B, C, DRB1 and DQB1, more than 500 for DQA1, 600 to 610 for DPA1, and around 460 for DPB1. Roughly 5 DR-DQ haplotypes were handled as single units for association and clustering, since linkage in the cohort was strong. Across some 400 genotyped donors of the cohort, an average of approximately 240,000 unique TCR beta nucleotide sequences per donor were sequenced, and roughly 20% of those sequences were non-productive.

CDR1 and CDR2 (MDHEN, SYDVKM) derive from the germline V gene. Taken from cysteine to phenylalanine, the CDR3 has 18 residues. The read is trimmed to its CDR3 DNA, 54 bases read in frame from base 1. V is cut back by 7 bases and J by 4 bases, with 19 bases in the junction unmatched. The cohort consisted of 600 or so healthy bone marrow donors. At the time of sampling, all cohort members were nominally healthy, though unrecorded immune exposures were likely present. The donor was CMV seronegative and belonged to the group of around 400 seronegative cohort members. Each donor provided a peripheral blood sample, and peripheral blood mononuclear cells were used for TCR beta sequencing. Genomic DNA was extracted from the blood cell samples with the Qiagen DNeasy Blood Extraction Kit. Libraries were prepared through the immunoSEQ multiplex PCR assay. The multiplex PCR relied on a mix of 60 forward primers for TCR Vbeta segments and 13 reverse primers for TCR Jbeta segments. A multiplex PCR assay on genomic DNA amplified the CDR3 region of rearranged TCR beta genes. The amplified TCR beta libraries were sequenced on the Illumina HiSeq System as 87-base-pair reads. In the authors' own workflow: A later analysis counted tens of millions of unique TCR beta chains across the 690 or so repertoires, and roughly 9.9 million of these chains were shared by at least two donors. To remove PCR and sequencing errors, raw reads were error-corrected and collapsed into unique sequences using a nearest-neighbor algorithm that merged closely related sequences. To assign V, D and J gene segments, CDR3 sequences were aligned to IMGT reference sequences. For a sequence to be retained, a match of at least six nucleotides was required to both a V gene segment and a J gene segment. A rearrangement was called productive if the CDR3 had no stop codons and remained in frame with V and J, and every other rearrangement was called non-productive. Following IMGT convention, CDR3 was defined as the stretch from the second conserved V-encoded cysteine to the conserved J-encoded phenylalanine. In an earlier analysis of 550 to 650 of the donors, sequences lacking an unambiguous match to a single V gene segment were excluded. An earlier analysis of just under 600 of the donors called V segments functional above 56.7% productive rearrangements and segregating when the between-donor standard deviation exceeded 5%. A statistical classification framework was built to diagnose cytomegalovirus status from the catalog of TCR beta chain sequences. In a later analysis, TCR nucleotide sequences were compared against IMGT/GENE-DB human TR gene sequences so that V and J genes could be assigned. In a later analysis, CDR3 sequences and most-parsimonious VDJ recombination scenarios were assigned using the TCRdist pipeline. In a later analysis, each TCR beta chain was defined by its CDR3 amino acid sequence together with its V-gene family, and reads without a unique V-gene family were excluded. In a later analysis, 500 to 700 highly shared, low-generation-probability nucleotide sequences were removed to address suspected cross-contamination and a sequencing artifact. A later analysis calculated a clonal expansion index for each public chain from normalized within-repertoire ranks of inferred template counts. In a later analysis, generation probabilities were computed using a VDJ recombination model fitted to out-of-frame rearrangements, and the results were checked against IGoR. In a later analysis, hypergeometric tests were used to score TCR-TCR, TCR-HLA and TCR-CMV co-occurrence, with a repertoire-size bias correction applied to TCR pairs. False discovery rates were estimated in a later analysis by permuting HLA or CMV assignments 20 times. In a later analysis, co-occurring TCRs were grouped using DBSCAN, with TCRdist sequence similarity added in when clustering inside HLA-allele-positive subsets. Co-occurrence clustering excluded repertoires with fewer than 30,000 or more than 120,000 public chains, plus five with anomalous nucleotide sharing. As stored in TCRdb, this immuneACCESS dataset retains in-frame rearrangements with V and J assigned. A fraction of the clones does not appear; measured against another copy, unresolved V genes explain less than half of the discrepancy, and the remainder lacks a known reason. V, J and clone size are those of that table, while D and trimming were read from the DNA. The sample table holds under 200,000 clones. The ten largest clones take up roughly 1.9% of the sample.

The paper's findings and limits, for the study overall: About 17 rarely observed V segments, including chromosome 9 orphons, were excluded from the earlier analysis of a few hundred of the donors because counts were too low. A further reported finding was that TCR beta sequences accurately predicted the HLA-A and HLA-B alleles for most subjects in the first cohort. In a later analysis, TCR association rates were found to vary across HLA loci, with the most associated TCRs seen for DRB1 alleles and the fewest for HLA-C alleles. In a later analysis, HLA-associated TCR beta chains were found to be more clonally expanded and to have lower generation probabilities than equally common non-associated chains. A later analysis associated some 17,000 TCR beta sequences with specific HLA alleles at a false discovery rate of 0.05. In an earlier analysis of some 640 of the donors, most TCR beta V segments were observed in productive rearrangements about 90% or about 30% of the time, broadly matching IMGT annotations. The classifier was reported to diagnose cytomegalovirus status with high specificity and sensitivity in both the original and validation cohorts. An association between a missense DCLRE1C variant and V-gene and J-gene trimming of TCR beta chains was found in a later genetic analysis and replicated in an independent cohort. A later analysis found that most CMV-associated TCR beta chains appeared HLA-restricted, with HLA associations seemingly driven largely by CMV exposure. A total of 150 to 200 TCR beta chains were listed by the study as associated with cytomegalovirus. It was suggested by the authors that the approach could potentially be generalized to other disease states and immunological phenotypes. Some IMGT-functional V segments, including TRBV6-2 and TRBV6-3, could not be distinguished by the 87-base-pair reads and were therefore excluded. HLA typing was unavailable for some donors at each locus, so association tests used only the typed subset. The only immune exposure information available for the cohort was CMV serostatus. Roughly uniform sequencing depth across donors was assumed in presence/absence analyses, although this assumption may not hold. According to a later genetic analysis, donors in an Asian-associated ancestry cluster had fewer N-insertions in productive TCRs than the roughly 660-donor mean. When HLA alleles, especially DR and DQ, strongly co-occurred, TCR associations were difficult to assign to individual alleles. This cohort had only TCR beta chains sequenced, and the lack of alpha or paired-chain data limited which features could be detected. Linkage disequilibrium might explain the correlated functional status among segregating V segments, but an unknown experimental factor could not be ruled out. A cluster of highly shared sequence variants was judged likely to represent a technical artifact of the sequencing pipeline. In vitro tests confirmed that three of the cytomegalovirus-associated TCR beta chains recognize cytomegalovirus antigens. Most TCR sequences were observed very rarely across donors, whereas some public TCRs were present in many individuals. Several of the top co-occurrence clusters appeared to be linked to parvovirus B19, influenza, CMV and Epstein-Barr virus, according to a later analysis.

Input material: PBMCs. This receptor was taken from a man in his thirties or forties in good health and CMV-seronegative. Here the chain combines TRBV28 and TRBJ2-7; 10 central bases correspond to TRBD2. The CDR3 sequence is CASTQTTLRASGRYEQYF. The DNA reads TGTGCCAGCACCCAAACCACCCTCCGGGCTAGCGGGAGATACGAGCAGTACTTC.